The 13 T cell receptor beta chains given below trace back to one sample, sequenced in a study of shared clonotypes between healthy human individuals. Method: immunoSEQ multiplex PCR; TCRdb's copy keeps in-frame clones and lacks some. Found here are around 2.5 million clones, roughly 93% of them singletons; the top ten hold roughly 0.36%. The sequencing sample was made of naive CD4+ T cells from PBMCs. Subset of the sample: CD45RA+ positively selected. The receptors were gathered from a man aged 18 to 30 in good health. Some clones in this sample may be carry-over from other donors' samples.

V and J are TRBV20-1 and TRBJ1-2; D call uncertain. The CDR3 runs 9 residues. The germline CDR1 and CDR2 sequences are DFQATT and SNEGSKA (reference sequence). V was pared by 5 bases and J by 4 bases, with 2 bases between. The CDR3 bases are TGCAGTGCTGTCTATGGCTACACCTTC. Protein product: CSAVYGYTF.

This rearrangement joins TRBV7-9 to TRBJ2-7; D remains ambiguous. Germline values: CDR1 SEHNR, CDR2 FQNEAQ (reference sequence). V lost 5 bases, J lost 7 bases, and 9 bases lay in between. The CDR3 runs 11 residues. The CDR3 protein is CASSPAGEQYF. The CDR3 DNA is TGTGCCAGCAGCCCCGCTGGAGAGCAGTACTTC.

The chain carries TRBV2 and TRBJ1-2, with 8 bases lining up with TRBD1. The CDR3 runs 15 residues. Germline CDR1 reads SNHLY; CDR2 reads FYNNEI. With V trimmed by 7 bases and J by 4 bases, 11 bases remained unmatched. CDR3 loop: CASTSTSGGGYGYTF. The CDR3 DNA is TGTGCCAGCACCAGCACTTCAGGGGGCGGCTATGGCTACACCTTC.

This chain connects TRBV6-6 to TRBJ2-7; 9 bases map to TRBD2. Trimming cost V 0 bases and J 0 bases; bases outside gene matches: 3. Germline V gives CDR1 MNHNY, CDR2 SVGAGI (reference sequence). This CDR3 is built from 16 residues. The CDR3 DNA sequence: TGTGCCAGCAGTTACTCGACTAGCGGAAGCTCCTACGAGCAGTACTTC. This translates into CASSYSTSGSSYEQYF.

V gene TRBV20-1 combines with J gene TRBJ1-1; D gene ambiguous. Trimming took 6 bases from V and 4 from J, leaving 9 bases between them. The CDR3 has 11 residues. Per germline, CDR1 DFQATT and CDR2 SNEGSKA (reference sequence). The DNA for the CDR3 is TGCAGTGCCCCCACGACCACTGAAGCTTTCTTT. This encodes CSAPTTTEAFF.

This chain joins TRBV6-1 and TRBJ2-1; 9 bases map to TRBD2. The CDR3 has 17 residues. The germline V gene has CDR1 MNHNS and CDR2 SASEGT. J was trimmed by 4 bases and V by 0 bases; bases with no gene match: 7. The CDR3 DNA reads TGTGCCAGCAGTGAAGCGCTAGCGGGGTTATCTTACAATGAGCAGTTCTTC. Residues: CASSEALAGLSYNEQFF.

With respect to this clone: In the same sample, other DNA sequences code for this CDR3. The CDR3 coding sequence is TGTGCCAGCAGTCCAGGGACTAGCGGAATATACGAGCAGTACTTC. Its protein is CASSPGTSGIYEQYF. The chain has TRBV28 and TRBJ2-7, with 11 nucleotides matching TRBD2. This CDR3 has 15 amino acids. Germline V gives CDR1 MDHEN, CDR2 SYDVKM. V gave up 5 bases and J gave up 4 bases; unmatched junction bases: 7. The entire variable domain, with the rest obtained from reference TRBV28 and TRBJ2-7, is as follows: DVKVTQSSRYLVKRTGEKVFLECVQDMDHENMFWYRQDPGLGLRLIYFSYDVKMKEKGDIPEGYSVSREKKERFSLILESASTNQTSMYLCASSPGTSGIYEQYFGPGTRLTVT.

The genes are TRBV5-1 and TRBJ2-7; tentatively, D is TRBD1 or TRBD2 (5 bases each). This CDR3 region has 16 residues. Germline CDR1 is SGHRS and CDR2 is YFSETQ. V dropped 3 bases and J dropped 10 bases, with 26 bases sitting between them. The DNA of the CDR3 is TGCGCCAGCAGCTCCGGCACCGGGACCCGGAGACCTTTTCAGTACTTC. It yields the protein CASSSGTGTRRPFQYF. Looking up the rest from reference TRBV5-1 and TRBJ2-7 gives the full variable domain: KAGVTQTPRYLIKTRGQQVTLSCSPISGHRSVSWYQQTPGQGLQFLFEYFSETQRNKGNFPGRFSGRQFSNSRSEMNVSTLELGDSALYLCASSSGTGTRRPFQYFGPGTRLTVT.

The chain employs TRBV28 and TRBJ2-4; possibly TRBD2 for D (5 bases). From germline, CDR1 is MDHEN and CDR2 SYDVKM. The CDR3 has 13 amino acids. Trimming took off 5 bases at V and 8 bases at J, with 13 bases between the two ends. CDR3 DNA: TGTGCCAGCAGTCCTATTACTAGGTACATTCAGTACTTC. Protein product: CASSPITRYIQYF. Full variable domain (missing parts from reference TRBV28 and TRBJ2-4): DVKVTQSSRYLVKRTGEKVFLECVQDMDHENMFWYRQDPGLGLRLIYFSYDVKMKEKGDIPEGYSVSREKKERFSLILESASTNQTSMYLCASSPITRYIQYFGAGTRLSVL.

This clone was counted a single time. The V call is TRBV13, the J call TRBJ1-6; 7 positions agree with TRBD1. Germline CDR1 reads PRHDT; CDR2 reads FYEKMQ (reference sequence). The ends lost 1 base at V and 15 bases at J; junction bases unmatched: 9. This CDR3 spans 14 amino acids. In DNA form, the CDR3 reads TGTGCCAGCAGCTTAGTGGGGAGCCGGACAGGCCTCCACTTT. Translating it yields CASSLVGSRTGLHF.

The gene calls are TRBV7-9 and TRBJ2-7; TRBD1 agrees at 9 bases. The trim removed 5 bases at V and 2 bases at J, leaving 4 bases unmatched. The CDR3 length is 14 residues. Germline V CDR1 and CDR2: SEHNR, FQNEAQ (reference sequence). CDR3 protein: CASSRRQGAYEQYF. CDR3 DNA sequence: TGTGCCAGCAGCCGGAGACAGGGGGCCTACGAGCAGTACTTC.

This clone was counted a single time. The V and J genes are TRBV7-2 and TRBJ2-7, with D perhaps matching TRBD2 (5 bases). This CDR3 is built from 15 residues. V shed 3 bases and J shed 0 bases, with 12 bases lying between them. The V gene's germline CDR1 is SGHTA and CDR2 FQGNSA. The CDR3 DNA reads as TGTGCCAGCAGCTTCGGCGGGTTGAGCTCCTACGAGCAGTACTTC. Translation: CASSFGGLSSYEQYF.

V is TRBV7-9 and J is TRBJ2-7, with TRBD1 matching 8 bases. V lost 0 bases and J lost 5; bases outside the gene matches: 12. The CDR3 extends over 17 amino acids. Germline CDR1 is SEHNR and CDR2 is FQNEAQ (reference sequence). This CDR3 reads CASSLALQGAAANEQYF. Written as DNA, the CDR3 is TGTGCCAGCAGCTTAGCGTTGCAGGGGGCGGCGGCTAACGAGCAGTACTTC.